This T cell receptor (beta chain) was retrieved from a study of blood T cell repertoires in COVID-19. Profiled with immunoSEQ multiplex PCR; TCRdb holds only in-frame clones, not every one. The data show about 230,000 clones, roughly 84% seen once. The germline V gene has CDR1 ENHRY and CDR2 SYGVKD. This CDR3 contains 12 residues. Trimming pared 8 bases from V and 3 bases from J, leaving 7 bases between. V and J are TRBV10-3 and TRBJ1-4; D not resolved. The source of this sequence is a man between 35 and 55 years old with acute or convalescent COVID-19. Sequences were obtained from peripheral blood. The CDR3 DNA reads TGTGCCATCGCCGAGCCTAATGAAAAACTGTTTTTT. Translating it yields CAIAEPNEKLFF.